A single sample is the source of the 13 T cell receptor beta chains below, sequenced in a study of response to subunit inactivated influenza vaccine. Each CDR3 protein is one row after TCRdb ran MiXCR on the RT-PCR reads. The sample lists roughly 570,000 distinct CDR3 sequences, under 15% occurring once. The sequences come from PBMCs from blood, collected more than 35 days after vaccination. These receptors came from a man aged 50 to 60 who received an inactivated influenza vaccine.

There are many counts of this clonotype. The chain employs TRBV20-1 and TRBJ1-3; 7 positions agree with TRBD1. Germline values: CDR1 DFQATT, CDR2 SNEGSKA (reference sequence). The CDR3 spans 16 residues. V shed 0 bases and J 4 bases; nucleotides not matched to a gene: 9. The CDR3 region has the DNA TGCAGTGCTAGAGATAGGCGTCGGACAGGCGGAAACACCATATATTTT. This sequence encodes CSARDRRRTGGNTIYF.

This clonotype occurred many times. CDR3 residues: CASSSLAGPGPDTQYF. The CDR3 DNA follows: TGTGCCAGCAGCTCCCTAGCGGGTCCGGGGCCAGATACGCAGTATTTT. This chain connects TRBV7-6 to TRBJ2-3; 8 nucleotides match TRBD2. CDR3 length: 16 amino acids. Losses at the gene ends were 4 bases for V and 4 bases for J; bases not matched to a gene: 10. Germline assignment: CDR1 SGHVS and CDR2 FNYEAQ.

With regard to this clonotype: Germline is not matched at one junction end, which may reflect a read error. The gene calls are TRBV12-3 or TRBV12-4 and TRBJ1-2; D unresolved. The CDR3 consists of 10 residues. Here the CDR3 reads CASSLNGLHF. The CDR3 DNA is TGTGCCAGCAGTTTAAACGGACTCCACTTC.

This clonotype showed up many times. This chain joins TRBV27 and TRBJ2-3, with D possibly being TRBD2 (5 bases). Trimming pared 4 bases from V and 2 bases from J, leaving 19 bases between. Germline V gene data show CDR1 as MNHEY and CDR2 as SMNVEV (reference sequence). This CDR3 has 17 amino acids. The CDR3 sequence: CASSSAASRTATDTQYF. The CDR3, as DNA: TGTGCCAGCAGTTCCGCAGCTAGCCGCACAGCCACAGATACGCAGTATTTT.

This clonotype came up a few times. This sequence joins TRBV29-1 and TRBJ2-1; possibly TRBD1 for D (6 bases). Trimming shortened V by 1 base and J by 2 bases, and 12 bases separated the two germline ends. Per the germline V gene, CDR1 is SQVTM and CDR2 is ANQGSEA. The CDR3 covers 15 residues. The CDR3 here is CSVEGSGVTYNEQFF. In DNA form, the CDR3 reads TGCAGCGTTGAAGGGTCAGGGGTCACCTACAATGAGCAGTTCTTC.

V usage is TRBV18 and J usage is TRBJ2-1; the D is unclear. CDR1 KGHSH and CDR2 LQKENI come from the germline V gene. Trimming removed 2 bases from V and 5 bases from J, with 10 bases in between. The CDR3 runs 14 residues. The CDR3 sequence: CASSPISVDNEQFF. The DNA of the CDR3 is TGTGCCAGCTCACCAATTTCAGTGGACAATGAGCAGTTCTTC.

In this sample, this clonotype turned up a few times. The V call is TRBV4-3, the J call TRBJ2-1; D uncertain. The germline V gene encodes CDR1 LGHNA and CDR2 YSLEER. V was shortened by 0 bases and J by 10 bases, with 13 bases between the two germline ends. There are 14 residues in the CDR3. The CDR3 nucleotides are TGCGCCAGCAGCCAAGATTACACGGGCTGGGAGCAGTTCTTC. Amino acid sequence: CASSQDYTGWEQFF.

This clonotype was counted at least ten times. J is TRBJ1-6 and V is TRBV20-1; D is unclear. The CDR3 spans 13 residues. Per germline, CDR1 DFQATT and CDR2 SNEGSKA (reference sequence). V lost 5 bases, J lost 14 bases, and 19 bases lay in between. CDR3 nucleotide sequence: TGCAGTGCTCGCTCCGACGGTTCATTCACCCTCCACTTT. Translation gives CSARSDGSFTLHF.

This clonotype has a handful of counts. CDR3: CASSLVRAGNYNEQFF. The CDR3 DNA sequence: TGTGCCAGCAGCTTAGTTCGAGCGGGGAACTACAATGAGCAGTTCTTC. V is TRBV7-2 and J is TRBJ2-1; 7 positions agree with TRBD2. Per the germline V gene, CDR1 is SGHTA and CDR2 is FQGNSA. This CDR3 has 16 amino acids. With V trimmed by 1 base and J by 3 bases, 6 bases remained unmatched.

This clonotype was seen more than once but under ten times. J is TRBJ1-5 and V is TRBV10-3; a possible D gene is TRBD1 (6 bases). The germline V gene has CDR1 ENHRY and CDR2 SYGVKD. CDR3 length: 15 residues. Trimming stripped 10 bases from V and 0 bases from J, with 16 bases between. CDR3 coding DNA: TGTGCCACCACCGGGACAAAAAATAGCAATCAGCCCCAGCATTTT. Its translation is CATTGTKNSNQPQHF.

This clonotype has only a few counts. The chain uses TRBV24-1 and TRBJ1-1, with D perhaps TRBD1 (6 bases). Germline V gene sequence: CDR1 KGHDR, CDR2 SFDVKD. CDR3 length: 19 residues. Trimming took off 1 base at V and 3 bases at J, with 23 bases between the two ends. The CDR3 loop is CATSDFGSHMGGAHTEAFF. CDR3 sequence (DNA): TGTGCCACCAGTGATTTTGGATCACACATGGGGGGGGCCCACACTGAAGCTTTCTTT.

The chain carries TRBV7-2 and TRBJ2-5; D possibly corresponds to TRBD1 (6 bases). There are 17 residues in the CDR3. Germline V gives CDR1 SGHTA, CDR2 FQGNSA. The V end was cut by 2 bases, the J end by 2 bases, with 18 bases between. As DNA, the CDR3 is TGTGCCAGCAGCTTAATAGATAATCGGACAGAGCAAGAGACCCAGTACTTC. It yields the protein CASSLIDNRTEQETQYF.

V usage is TRBV7-2 and J usage is TRBJ2-1; D may be TRBD2 (6 bases). The germline CDR1 and CDR2 sequences are SGHTA and FQGNSA. Trimming left V 6 bases short and J 8 bases short, with 17 bases between. CDR3 length equals 14 residues. DNA of the CDR3: TGTGCCAGCAGGGGGGGAGGTCGGATCGATGAGCAGTTCTTC. It codes for CASRGGGRIDEQFF.